The 15 T cell receptor beta chains in this list originate from one sample, sequenced in a study of cytomegalovirus exposure and HLA in healthy donors. The PCR contained 60 Vbeta and 13 Jbeta primers. The assay was immunoSEQ multiplex PCR, and TCRdb's table has in-frame clones only and misses some. This sample has about 160,000 clones; roughly four fifths occur once, and the top ten carry 2.5% to 3.5%. Sequencing was performed on PBMCs. The receptor set was obtained from a woman aged 50 to 65 in good health and CMV-seropositive.

This chain joins TRBV6-5 and TRBJ1-6; D is possibly TRBD1 (5 bases). The V and J ends lost 7 bases and 6 bases respectively, with 10 bases between them. Per germline, CDR1 MNHEY and CDR2 SVGAGI. CDR3 length: 13 amino acids. CDR3 in DNA: TGTGCCAGCAAATGGCAGGGTAATTCACCCCTCCACTTT. Its translation is CASKWQGNSPLHF.

Turning to this clone: This CDR3 is also generated by other DNA sequences in the sample. The rearrangement links TRBV5-1 to TRBJ2-2, with D possibly TRBD2 on 5 matching bases. Trimming cost V 5 bases and J 4 bases, with 24 bases left between them. Germline loops: CDR1 SGHRS, CDR2 YFSETQ. The CDR3 covers 18 residues. CDR3 bases: TGCGCCAGCAGTTTGAATGTGGGGTCAGTAGGGAGCACCGGGGAGCTGTTTTTT. Protein product: CASSLNVGSVGSTGELFF.

This chain joins TRBV7-9 and TRBJ1-5; 9 positions agree with TRBD1. This CDR3 spans 16 amino acids. The ends lost 4 bases at V and 7 bases at J; junction bases unmatched: 11. The germline CDR1 and CDR2 sequences are SEHNR and FQNEAQ (reference sequence). CDR3: CASSSSAGTGNQPQHF. CDR3 DNA: TGTGCCAGCAGCTCGTCAGCCGGGACAGGGAACCAGCCCCAGCATTTT.

This clone was seen once. This chain joins TRBV7-2 and TRBJ1-1; D unclear. The CDR3 contains 14 residues. Germline V lookup: CDR1 SGHTA, CDR2 FQGNSA. The ends were cut back, 5 bases at V and 1 base at J, with 11 bases in the middle. CDR3 loop: CASSPRAANTEAFF. DNA of the CDR3: TGTGCCAGCAGCCCGCGGGCAGCGAACACTGAAGCTTTCTTT.

The rearrangement uses TRBV4-1 and TRBJ1-3, with 9 bases identical to TRBD1. CDR1 is MGHRA, CDR2 YSYEKL, per germline. The CDR3 runs 14 residues. V trimming: 4 bases; J trimming: 4 bases; junction bases outside the gene matches: 2. The CDR3 region has the DNA TGCGCCAGCAGCCTTACAGGGGGCGGAAACACCATATATTTT. This translates into CASSLTGGGNTIYF.

The chain links TRBV7-9 to TRBJ2-7; 11 nucleotides align to TRBD2. The CDR3 extends over 15 amino acids. CDR1 SEHNR and CDR2 FQNEAQ come from the germline V gene (reference sequence). V shed 5 bases, J shed 6 bases, and the junction held 9 bases outside the gene matches. In nucleotides, the CDR3 is TGTGCCAGCAGCCACACTAGCGGGGGTCCCCCCGAGCAGTACTTC. It encodes CASSHTSGGPPEQYF.

The table lists this clone with a count of one. The genes are TRBV7-9 and TRBJ2-7, with D possibly matching TRBD2 (6 bases). The V gene lost 4 bases and the J gene lost 5 bases, with 18 bases spanning the gap. From germline, CDR1 is SEHNR and CDR2 FQNEAQ (reference sequence). The CDR3 covers 15 residues. DNA of the CDR3: TGTGCCAGCAGCTCCCGAGGAGGGGAAGTGAACGAGCAGTACTTC. Translating gives CASSSRGGEVNEQYF.

The chain couples TRBV6-1 to TRBJ2-7, with 7 bases lining up with TRBD2. J gave up 0 bases and V 6 bases, and 5 bases lay outside the gene matches. The CDR3 has 14 residues. Germline V lookup: CDR1 MNHNS, CDR2 SASEGT. This CDR3 is CASSQGGRSYEQYF. DNA of the CDR3: TGTGCCAGCAGCCAGGGAGGGCGCTCCTACGAGCAGTACTTC.

The chain has TRBV7-9 and TRBJ2-1; 8 bases map to TRBD2. Trimming at V came to 6 bases and at J to 5 bases, leaving 12 bases not matched to a gene. CDR1 and CDR2 (germline): SEHNR, FQNEAQ (reference sequence). The CDR3 loop spans 16 amino acids. This CDR3 is CASRKSSGGANNEQFF. CDR3 nucleotide sequence: TGTGCCAGCAGAAAGTCGTCGGGGGGGGCGAACAATGAGCAGTTCTTC. Based on the CDR3 plus reference TRBV7-9 and TRBJ2-1, the full variable domain is DTGVSQNPRHKITKRGQNVTFRCDPISEHNRLYWYRQTLGQGPEFLTYFQNEAQLEKSRLLSDRFSAERPKGSFSTLEIQRTEQGDSAMYLCASRKSSGGANNEQFFGPGTRLTVL.

This clone was observed a handful of times. This chain links TRBV6-5 with TRBJ2-2, with 7 bases lining up with TRBD1. The CDR3 contains 15 residues. J gave up 4 bases and V 2 bases, and 4 bases lay outside the gene matches. CDR1 is MNHEY and CDR2 is SVGAGI in the germline V gene. The chain's CDR3 is CASSYEAGGTGELFF. The CDR3 nucleotides are TGTGCCAGCAGTTACGAGGCAGGGGGCACCGGGGAGCTGTTTTTT.

This clone was counted only a few times. This rearrangement joins TRBV27 to TRBJ1-4, with a weak D call TRBD1 (5 bases). This CDR3 spans 15 amino acids. The germline gives CDR1 MNHEY, CDR2 SMNVEV (reference sequence). V lost 6 bases, J lost 5 bases, and 16 bases lay in between. The CDR3 DNA is TGTGCCAGCAGGGGTGGGGCTACAGGCAATGAAAAACTGTTTTTT. Protein: CASRGGATGNEKLFF.

The chain recombines TRBV9 with TRBJ1-1, with TRBD1 matching over 7 bases. Germline CDR1 and CDR2: SGDLS and YYNGEE. The CDR3 is made up of 16 amino acids. V was pared by 3 bases and J by 0 bases, with 8 bases of the junction left unmatched. The DNA for the CDR3 is TGTGCCAGCAGCGCCCCCAAGGGGGCGTTGAACACTGAAGCTTTCTTT. Residues: CASSAPKGALNTEAFF.

This chain uses TRBV7-6 with TRBJ1-1, with a tentative D call TRBD1 (5 bases). V lost 4 bases and J 3 bases, leaving 12 bases between the germline ends. This CDR3 comprises 14 residues. Germline CDR1 and CDR2: SGHVS and FNYEAQ. In DNA form, the CDR3 reads TGTGCCAGCAGCTCGCAGGGATACCACACTGAAGCTTTCTTT. Encoded protein: CASSSQGYHTEAFF.

The rearrangement uses TRBV6-6 and TRBJ1-6; D call uncertain. The germline V and J ends were trimmed by 6 bases and 7 bases, with 16 bases remaining between them. The CDR3 totals 15 residues. Germline CDR1 MNHNY, CDR2 SVGAGI (reference sequence). Here the CDR3 reads CASRPGNTLNSPLHF. The CDR3 DNA reads TGTGCCAGCAGGCCGGGGAACACCTTAAATTCACCCCTCCACTTT.

The rearrangement uses TRBV7-3 and TRBJ2-3, with a tentative D call TRBD2 (6 bases). Germline V lookup: CDR1 SGHTA, CDR2 FQGTGA. V was pared by 3 bases and J by 2 bases, with 15 bases between. This CDR3 has 16 residues. The CDR3 spells CASSFGGRGDTDTQYF. CDR3 DNA: TGTGCCAGCAGCTTCGGTGGGCGCGGGGACACAGATACGCAGTATTTT.